This T cell receptor beta chain was recorded in a study of cytomegalovirus exposure and HLA in healthy donors. Study results and limitations: When analyzed later, a missense DCLRE1C variant was found to be linked to TCR beta V- and J-gene trimming. In a later analysis, parvovirus B19, influenza, CMV and Epstein-Barr virus appeared linked to several top co-occurrence clusters. The study carried out a later analysis of TCR beta sequences. It associated some 17,000 of them with specific HLA alleles at a false discovery rate of 0.05.

Comment on this clone: Its target is unknown.

V lost 0 bases and J 0 bases, leaving 12 bases between the germline ends. Germline values: CDR1 LGHNA, CDR2 YNFKEQ. This CDR3 spans 17 amino acids. The PCR ran on 60 Vbeta and 13 Jbeta primers. As originally analysed: Later, an analysis found 80 million or so unique TCR beta chains, and approximately 10 million of these were shared. TCRdb keeps only in-frame clones here, not all; method: immunoSEQ multiplex PCR. The D gene and trimming were derived from the DNA, and the V and J assignments and clone size from that table. Here the sample spans some 170,000 clones, 77% being singletons. The chain links TRBV4-2 to TRBJ2-1; D uncertain. Sequenced: PBMCs. The sequence derives from a woman in her sixties in good health and CMV-seropositive. DNA for the CDR3: TGTGCCAGCAGCCAAGAATTTGCGTTGAGCTCCTACAATGAGCAGTTCTTC. It translates to CASSQEFALSSYNEQFF.